Presented here are 17 T cell receptor beta chains from one specimen sequenced in a study of regulatory T cells in long-lasting Graves disease. Sample time point: persistent/refractory GD, antithyroid drugs over 5 years with positive TRAb. From PBMCs, RNA was extracted and then used to make the TCR library. Researchers made TCR beta libraries by using iRepertoire HTBI primers and running Arm-PCR on CDR3 regions. TCRdb reanalysed the multiplex PCR reads using MiXCR and keeps one entry per CDR3 protein. Of 650,000 to 850,000 distinct CDR3 sequences in the sample, approximately 29% were seen once. The sequencing used peripheral blood mononuclear cells (PBMCs), collected when the disease was refractory, from a patient treated with antithyroid drugs. The source is a female donor with Graves disease.

There are many counts of this clonotype. This chain uses TRBV12-3 or TRBV12-4 with TRBJ2-7; the D gene is possibly TRBD1 (6 bases). The CDR3 is 13 residues long. V lost 6 bases to trimming and J lost 0 bases, with 9 bases between them. The CDR3 coding sequence is TGTGCCAGCAGCCCAGGGGTCTCCTACGAGCAGTACTTC. Protein product: CASSPGVSYEQYF.

V usage is TRBV11-2 and J usage is TRBJ2-5; D remains ambiguous. Trimming took off 2 bases at V and 2 bases at J, with 6 bases between the two ends. The CDR3 runs to 13 residues. CDR1 and CDR2 from the germline V gene are SGHAT and FQNNGV. The CDR3 sequence is CASSLRQQETQYF. As DNA, the CDR3 is TGTGCCAGCAGCTTAAGACAACAAGAGACCCAGTACTTC.

The chain is built from TRBV4-2 and TRBJ2-5; D is tentatively TRBD1 or TRBD2 (5 bases each). The CDR3 is 13 amino acids. Per the germline V gene, CDR1 is LGHNA and CDR2 is YNFKEQ. The germline V and J ends were trimmed by 1 base and 4 bases, with 7 bases remaining between them. The CDR3: CASSQVGAETQYF. CDR3 nucleotides: TGTGCCAGCAGCCAAGTCGGGGCAGAGACCCAGTACTTC.

This clonotype has a handful of counts. This may be a read error, as it is one base from a much larger clone. The gene calls are TRBV2 and TRBJ2-5; 11 positions match TRBD2. Germline lookup yields CDR1 SNHLY and CDR2 FYNNEI. The CDR3 runs 19 residues. Trimming cost V 7 bases and J 6 bases; bases outside gene matches: 22. The CDR3 protein is CASKLSEGGTLAGAKTQYF. CDR3 nucleotides: TGTGCCAGCAAGTTGAGTGAAGGGGGTACACTAGCGGGAGCGAAGACCCAGTACTTC.

The chain employs TRBV7-9 and TRBJ2-7; possible D gene TRBD2, 5 bases. The CDR3 totals 13 residues. Germline loops: CDR1 SEHNR, CDR2 FQNEAQ (reference sequence). V was cut by 10 bases and J by 3 bases, with 16 bases left in between. The CDR3 is CATQKLDYYEQYF. As DNA, the CDR3 is TGTGCCACCCAGAAGCTCGACTACTACGAGCAGTACTTC.

This clonotype was observed a handful of times. DNA of the CDR3: TGCAGTGCTGGACGGCCCCGAATTACACCCCTCCACTTT. It specifies CSAGRPRITPLHF. The chain carries TRBV20-1 and TRBJ1-6, with D unresolved. There are 13 residues in the CDR3. Germline loops: CDR1 DFQATT, CDR2 SNEGSKA (reference sequence). V lost 5 bases, J lost 11 bases, and 16 bases lay in between.

The V gene is TRBV4-2, the J gene TRBJ1-4, with 7 bases identical to TRBD1. Trimming took 4 bases from V and 4 from J; bases not matched to a gene: 9. This CDR3 is built from 16 residues. Germline V gene lookup returns CDR1 LGHNA and CDR2 YNFKEQ. The CDR3 here is CASSPSGGTVNEKLFF. The CDR3 DNA sequence: TGTGCCAGCAGCCCAAGTGGAGGGACAGTTAATGAAAAACTGTTTTTT.

The chain joins TRBV10-3 to TRBJ2-5; 9 nucleotides line up with TRBD2. The CDR3 loop spans 15 amino acids. Germline CDR1 reads ENHRY; CDR2 reads SYGVKD. Trimming at V came to 4 bases and at J to 2 bases, leaving 5 bases not matched to a gene. DNA of the CDR3: TGTGCCATCAGTGTCGGCGGGGGGGCACAAGAGACCCAGTACTTC. The encoded protein is CAISVGGGAQETQYF.

V is TRBV9 and J is TRBJ2-1; D possibly corresponds to TRBD2 (7 bases). Trimming removed 4 bases from V and 7 bases from J, with 24 bases in between. Germline-derived CDR1 and CDR2 are SGDLS and YYNGEE. This CDR3 contains 17 residues. CDR3 protein: CASSLIPTTGGENEQFF. The CDR3 nucleotides are TGTGCCAGCAGCTTAATCCCGACAACGGGGGGCGAAAATGAGCAGTTCTTC.

In DNA form, the CDR3 reads TGCAGTGCTACCGTTCTAGCGGGATTCCAAGAGACCCAGTACTTC. It translates to CSATVLAGFQETQYF. The chain couples TRBV20-1 to TRBJ2-5; 9 bases align to TRBD2. The CDR3 runs 15 residues. Losses at the gene ends were 4 bases for V and 1 base for J; bases not matched to a gene: 7. Germline V gives CDR1 DFQATT, CDR2 SNEGSKA (reference sequence).

This clonotype has a count of ten or more. The genes are TRBV12-3 or TRBV12-4 and TRBJ1-5, with unresolved D. Trimming took off 5 bases at V and 4 bases at J, with 9 bases between the two ends. The CDR3 spans 13 residues. The DNA of the CDR3 is TGTGCCAGCAGTGGGGTAGGTAATCAGCCCCAGCATTTT. It translates to CASSGVGNQPQHF.

J is TRBJ1-5 and V is TRBV19; possible D gene TRBD1, 6 bases. The germline V gene has CDR1 LNHDA and CDR2 SQIVND (reference sequence). V was trimmed by 3 bases and J by 6 bases, leaving 15 bases between them. The CDR3 length is 15 residues. The CDR3 nucleotides are TGTGCCAGTAGTATGGGTCGGGGGGCCGGTCAGCCCCAGCATTTT. This sequence encodes CASSMGRGAGQPQHF.

This clonotype was recorded only once. The chain recombines TRBV7-3 with TRBJ2-2; the D gene is possibly TRBD1 (6 bases). The CDR3 runs 15 residues. Germline V CDR1 and CDR2: SGHTA, FQGTGA. Trimming cost V 4 bases and J 2 bases, with 11 bases left between them. DNA of the CDR3: TGTGCCAGCAGCTCCAGGGGTTTCAACACCGGGGAGCTGTTTTTT. It translates to CASSSRGFNTGELFF.

This clonotype has ten or more counts. The chain combines TRBV12-3 or TRBV12-4 with TRBJ2-7; D not resolved. The CDR3 covers 13 residues. V was shortened by 2 bases and J by 4 bases, with 9 bases between the two germline ends. The CDR3 spells CASSLLAVYEQYF. CDR3 sequence (DNA): TGTGCCAGCAGTTTACTGGCAGTTTACGAGCAGTACTTC.

This clonotype was observed a few times. This chain uses TRBV14 with TRBJ2-5; the match to TRBD2 covers 8 bases. The germline CDR1 and CDR2 sequences are SGHDN and FVKESK. V dropped 2 bases and J dropped 1; count of bases not matched to a gene: 12. The CDR3 has 18 amino acids. The CDR3 nucleotides are TGTGCCAGCAGCCAATTAGCGGGATCGACCCCGGGCCAAGAGACCCAGTACTTC. Protein: CASSQLAGSTPGQETQYF.

This clonotype was seen many times. The chain is built from TRBV12-5 and TRBJ1-2, with TRBD1 identical over 8 bases. Per the germline V gene, CDR1 is LGHNT and CDR2 is FRNRAP. With 5 bases clipped from V and 8 bases from J, the junction kept 7 bases outside the gene matches. The CDR3 spans 13 residues. CDR3 DNA sequence: TGTGCTAGTGGTGTCTCAGGGGGCGCGGGCTACACCTTC. Translation gives CASGVSGGAGYTF.

The chain is built from TRBV12-3 or TRBV12-4 and TRBJ1-2, with 9 bases fitting TRBD1. J was trimmed by 4 bases and V by 6 bases; bases with no gene match: 12. The CDR3 totals 16 residues. The CDR3 here is CASRSPGTGLGYGYTF. CDR3 DNA sequence: TGTGCCAGCAGAAGCCCCGGGACAGGGTTGGGCTATGGCTACACCTTC.